This TCR beta chain emerged from a study of PD-1 blockade in classical Hodgkin lymphoma. Across the whole study: A 3 mg/kg intravenous dose of nivolumab was received by patients every 2 weeks.

Documented time point: cycle 4 day 1 (C4D1), after more than five weeks of nivolumab. Every patient was affected by relapse after autologous stem cell transplantation, while exposure to brentuximab vedotin was not uniform. Study outcomes and limitations: Baseline diversity was lower in partial responders and progressors than complete responders. Newly diagnosed patients were said to have less baseline TCR diversity than healthy donors did.

The V gene's germline CDR1 is SGHRS and CDR2 YFSETQ. The CDR3 has 13 residues. V lost 4 bases to trimming and J lost 8 bases; unmatched junction nucleotides: 6. Profiled with immunoSEQ multiplex PCR; TCRdb holds only in-frame clones, not every one. The sample yields tens of thousands of clones, about 85% seen once. For this clone: Its antigen is still unknown.

J is TRBJ1-2 and V is TRBV5-1, with 9 bases that match TRBD1. The sequencing used peripheral blood mononuclear cells (PBMCs), collected before the fourth cycle of nivolumab. The sequence came from a human donor with classical Hodgkin lymphoma. CDR3 region: CASSPGTGTGYTF. CDR3 nucleotides: TGCGCCAGCAGCCCCGGGACAGGGACCGGCTACACCTTC.